Included here is one T cell receptor beta chain sequence, with context. What this receptor recognizes is not known. Base qualities are missing; no much larger clone stands one base away. The library was obtained by the immunoSEQ multiplex PCR assay. Concerning the study's data processing: Repertoires were summarized by richness and clonality, and significantly expanded and contracted clones were identified between pre- and post-therapy samples. TCRdb re-hosts the immuneACCESS table, in-frame sequences only. Its copies lack some clones; in the studies checked, an unresolved V gene accounts for under half of them, and the cause for the rest is not known. The DNA gave D and trimming, while V, J and clone size come from that table. The sample contains roughly 30,000 clones, less than 95% of them found a single time. The leading ten clones occupy approximately 5% of the sample. The time point label corresponds to: at surgical resection after neoadjuvant nivolumab +/- ipilimumab. The samples were taken from NEOSTAR, a phase 2 randomized trial in operable NSCLC that tested neoadjuvant nivolumab or nivolumab plus ipilimumab, followed by surgery.

The sample comes from a study of neoadjuvant nivolumab and ipilimumab in lung cancer (dated by TCRdb to about 2020). A note on the overall study: Nivolumab was given at 3 mg/kg intravenously on days 1, 15 and 29, and the combination arm added ipilimumab 1 mg/kg on day 1 only. The primary trial endpoint was the major pathologic response (MPR) rate in the intention-to-treat population in each study arm. In the trial, approximately 42 patients with operable NSCLC were treated, of whom 23 were randomized to nivolumab monotherapy and some 20 to nivolumab plus ipilimumab. The study compared TCR repertoires in pretherapy (baseline) peripheral blood with TCR repertoires in tumors resected at surgery after neoadjuvant immune checkpoint blockade. Seven patients had matched pretherapy and resected tumor pairs analyzed, with four treated with nivolumab and three with nivolumab plus ipilimumab.

The full study reports these points: Richness in tumors resected after neoadjuvant therapy showed a positive correlation with pretherapy blood TCR richness (Spearman R = 0.82). TCR richness and clonality were greater in resected tumors than in tumor-adjacent uninvolved lung, and increases were seen in more dual-therapy-treated tumors. From pretherapy to surgery, increases in tumor T-cell richness and clonality were observed in three of three dual-therapy tumors but in only two of four nivolumab-treated tumors. A small number of samples underwent TCR sequencing. No significant correlation was found between TCR clonality and pathologic tumor regression, and only one major-pathologic-response sample was available for the clonality analysis.

From its cysteine to its phenylalanine, the CDR3 spans 15 amino acids. This entry keeps only the CDR3 DNA: 45 bases, framed from base 1. Cut back by 1 base and 1 base, the V and J ends lie 11 bases apart. The germline V gene provides CDR1 MGHRA and CDR2 YSYEKL. In this chain, TRBV4-1 is recombined with TRBJ2-7; D gene: possibly TRBD1, on 6 matching bases. Specimen: peripheral blood, collected after neoadjuvant nivolumab, alone or with ipilimumab, at or shortly before surgery. This clonotype originated in an adult with non-small cell lung cancer. The DNA sequence is given as TGCGCCAGCAGCCAAGGTCGACAGGAATCCTACGAGCAGTACTTC. It translates as CASSQGRQESYEQYF.